A single sample gave rise to the 26 T cell receptor beta chains below, sequenced in a study of CD8 T cells in ankylosing spondylitis. MiXCR was run by TCRdb on the 5' RACE reads, yielding one entry per CDR3 protein. There are about 260,000 distinct CDR3 sequences in the sample; roughly 25% occur only once, and roughly 0.67% lies in the top ten. The sequenced sample was blood, either unsorted or a sorted T cell fraction (not recorded which). These receptor sequences come from a male donor with ankylosing spondylitis or in good health (not recorded which).

This clonotype was seen at least ten times. J is TRBJ2-3 and V is TRBV12-3 or TRBV12-4, with D unclear. The CDR3 extends over 12 amino acids. V lost 5 bases and J lost 4, with 7 bases in between. In DNA form, the CDR3 reads TGTGCCAGCAGTACCGTCCCAGATACGCAGTATTTT. Amino acid sequence: CASSTVPDTQYF.

This chain joins TRBV7-2 and TRBJ1-5, with TRBD1 as a possible D gene (5 bases). The germline V and J ends were trimmed by 6 bases and 10 bases, with 16 bases remaining between them. This CDR3 contains 13 residues. CDR1 is SGHTA and CDR2 is FQGNSA in the germline V gene. The CDR3, as DNA: TGTGCCAGCAGTGCGGGGCTAGGGCAACCCCAGCATTTT. This translates into CASSAGLGQPQHF.

This clonotype was seen at least ten times. J is TRBJ1-4 and V is TRBV7-9; 8 bases match TRBD1. J lost 3 bases, V lost 5 bases, and 8 bases had no gene match. The CDR3 runs to 16 residues. Germline CDR1 SEHNR, CDR2 FQNEAQ (reference sequence). CDR3 loop: CASSALQGAANEKLFF. The DNA of the CDR3 is TGTGCCAGCAGCGCCCTTCAGGGGGCCGCTAATGAAAAACTGTTTTTT. Using reference TRBV7-9 and TRBJ1-4 for the parts outside the CDR3, the full variable domain is DTGVSQNPRHKITKRGQNVTFRCDPISEHNRLYWYRQTLGQGPEFLTYFQNEAQLEKSRLLSDRFSAERPKGSFSTLEIQRTEQGDSAMYLCASSALQGAANEKLFFGSGTQLSVL.

This clonotype was seen a few times. The chain has TRBV2 and TRBJ2-3; D unclear. Trimming pared 6 bases from V and 8 bases from J, leaving 12 bases between. This CDR3 has 12 amino acids. Germline-derived CDR1 and CDR2 are SNHLY and FYNNEI. The CDR3 loop is CASRSNGGTQYF. For the CDR3, the DNA is TGTGCCAGCAGATCAAATGGCGGTACGCAGTATTTT.

The V and J genes are TRBV6-5 and TRBJ1-6, with a possible D match to TRBD1 (5 bases). The CDR3 consists of 15 residues. Looked up from germline, CDR1 is MNHEY and CDR2 is SVGAGI. Trimming cost V 2 bases and J 7 bases, with 12 bases left between them. The CDR3 DNA is TGTGCCAGCAGTTACCAGTCAGGGTGGAATTCACCCCTCCACTTT. Protein: CASSYQSGWNSPLHF.

This clonotype showed up just once. This rearrangement joins TRBV20-1 to TRBJ2-1, with a possible D match to TRBD1 (5 bases). This CDR3 contains 11 residues. Germline lookup yields CDR1 DFQATT and CDR2 SNEGSKA (reference sequence). Trimming shortened V by 2 bases and J by 9 bases, and 8 bases separated the two germline ends. CDR3 sequence: CSARIRGEQFF. The DNA of the CDR3 is TGCAGTGCTAGAATAAGGGGTGAGCAGTTCTTC.

The chain carries TRBV15 and TRBJ1-5; D may be TRBD1 (5 bases). V lost 0 bases and J 6 bases, leaving 15 bases between the germline ends. Germline CDR1 LNHNV, CDR2 YYDKDF (reference sequence). The CDR3 runs to 16 residues. This CDR3 is CATSRDRVRGGQPQHF. CDR3 coding DNA: TGTGCCACCAGCAGAGATAGAGTGAGGGGAGGTCAGCCCCAGCATTTT.

There are many counts of this clonotype. The chain carries TRBV10-3 and TRBJ2-7; a weak D match, TRBD1 (6 bases). Trimming removed 6 bases from V and 3 bases from J, with 9 bases in between. Germline CDR1 is ENHRY and CDR2 is SYGVKD. The CDR3 is made up of 12 amino acids. CDR3 bases: TGTGCCATCAGCACAGGGTTCTACGAGCAGTACTTC. Translation: CAISTGFYEQYF.

The chain has TRBV18 and TRBJ2-7, with 10 bases identical to TRBD1. CDR3 length: 13 residues. Germline V gene sequence: CDR1 KGHSH, CDR2 LQKENI. V shed 3 bases, J shed 6 bases, and the junction held 2 bases outside the gene matches. The CDR3 DNA reads as TGTGCCAGCTCACCCGGGACAGGGGTCGAGCAGTACTTC. It is translated as CASSPGTGVEQYF.

This clonotype was found many times. The chain recombines TRBV20-1 with TRBJ1-5; D unclear. Per the germline V gene, CDR1 is DFQATT and CDR2 is SNEGSKA (reference sequence). The CDR3 loop spans 13 amino acids. Between the trimmed V and J ends, which lost 2 bases and 0 bases, there was a span of 5 bases. The CDR3 region has the DNA TGCAGTGCTAGACCGTCTAGCAATCAGCCCCAGCATTTT. Its protein product is CSARPSSNQPQHF.

Ten or more counts support this clonotype. This chain uses TRBV29-1 with TRBJ2-3; no clear D. CDR3 length: 15 amino acids. V lost 1 base to trimming and J lost 2 bases, with 13 bases between them. Per germline, CDR1 SQVTM and CDR2 ANQGSEA. CDR3 sequence: CSVEGAPSSTDTQYF. CDR3 bases: TGCAGCGTTGAAGGTGCCCCCAGTTCCACAGATACGCAGTATTTT.

This clonotype was seen a handful of times. This chain uses TRBV10-3 with TRBJ2-3, with D perhaps TRBD2 (5 bases). The germline V gene has CDR1 ENHRY and CDR2 SYGVKD. V lost 6 bases, J lost 2 bases, and 15 bases lay in between. This CDR3 has 15 amino acids. CDR3 residues: CAISGGVSPTDTQYF. The CDR3 nucleotides are TGTGCCATCAGCGGAGGAGTCAGCCCCACAGATACGCAGTATTTT.

This clonotype was observed a few times. This chain links TRBV20-1 with TRBJ2-6, with D unresolved. The ends were cut back, 0 bases at V and 0 bases at J, with 9 bases in the middle. Germline CDR1 reads DFQATT; CDR2 reads SNEGSKA (reference sequence). The CDR3 consists of 16 residues. The CDR3 loop is CSARDLKTSGANVLTF. The CDR3 DNA reads as TGCAGTGCTAGAGATTTGAAGACCTCTGGGGCCAACGTCCTGACTTTC.

This clonotype was seen a handful of times. This rearrangement joins TRBV29-1 to TRBJ2-3; possibly TRBD1 for D (5 bases). From germline, CDR1 is SQVTM and CDR2 ANQGSEA. V lost 5 bases to trimming and J lost 5 bases, with 17 bases between them. The CDR3 loop spans 14 amino acids. CDR3 in amino acids: CSVSPQGRGDTQYF. The CDR3 DNA is TGCAGCGTTTCCCCCCAGGGCCGCGGAGATACGCAGTATTTT.

The rearrangement links TRBV20-1 to TRBJ1-2, with unresolved D. The ends were cut back, 1 base at V and 4 bases at J, with 10 bases in the middle. CDR3 length: 13 amino acids. The V gene's germline CDR1 is DFQATT and CDR2 SNEGSKA (reference sequence). The CDR3 DNA sequence: TGCAGTGCTAGAGTAGGGCTAACCTATGGCTACACCTTC. Translating it yields CSARVGLTYGYTF.

This clonotype was seen at least ten times. This chain uses TRBV6-5 with TRBJ2-5, with D unresolved. Germline V gene sequence: CDR1 MNHEY, CDR2 SVGAGI. Trimming removed 2 bases at V and 3 bases at J, with 7 bases between. This CDR3 comprises 13 residues. The CDR3 DNA follows: TGTGCCAGCAGTTACGGTGGGAAAGAGACCCAGTACTTC. This gives the protein CASSYGGKETQYF.

For this clonotype: Mismatch with germline at one junction end may stem from a read error. This chain links TRBV2 with TRBJ2-7; 10 bases are shared with TRBD2. The CDR3 extends over 18 amino acids. Germline-derived CDR1 and CDR2 are SNHLY and FYNNEI. The CDR3 region is CARSLGGRGLAGAYEQYF. The CDR3 nucleotides read TGTGCCCGCAGTTTAGGGGGTCGAGGGCTAGCGGGGGCCTACGAGCAGTACTTC.

In this sample, this clonotype turned up many times. This chain joins TRBV7-9 and TRBJ2-3; 8 nucleotides match TRBD2. The CDR3 sequence is 15 residues long. Germline CDR1 is SEHNR and CDR2 is FQNEAQ (reference sequence). After removal of 5 bases from V and 5 bases from J, the junction contained 9 bases not matched to a gene. CDR3 residues: CASSINSGAEDTQYF. CDR3 sequence (DNA): TGTGCCAGCAGCATAAATAGCGGGGCCGAAGATACGCAGTATTTT.

This clonotype was picked up many times. This sequence joins TRBV7-2 and TRBJ1-2; TRBD1 is a possible D gene (6 bases). CDR3 length: 16 amino acids. Germline CDR1 SGHTA, CDR2 FQGNSA. Trimming cost V 0 bases and J 6 bases, with 17 bases left between them. This CDR3 reads CASSLAIRGGKDGYTF. CDR3 sequence (DNA): TGTGCCAGCAGCTTAGCGATCAGGGGAGGAAAAGATGGCTACACCTTC. The full variable domain, rest sourced from reference TRBV7-2 and TRBJ1-2, is GAGVSQSPSNKVTEKGKDVELRCDPISGHTALYWYRQSLGQGLEFLIYFQGNSAPDKSGLPSDRFSAERTGGSVSTLTIQRTQQEDSAVYLCASSLAIRGGKDGYTFGSGTRLTVV.

This clonotype was detected a few times. The chain is built from TRBV6-1 and TRBJ2-2; the D gene could be TRBD1 or TRBD2 (7 bases each). CDR3 length: 17 amino acids. Germline CDR1 is MNHNS and CDR2 is SASEGT. Trimming pared 5 bases from V and 5 bases from J, leaving 21 bases between. The CDR3 DNA reads TGTGCCAGCAGTCCGAGACAGGGAGGGGTTAAGACCGGGGAGCTGTTTTTT. Its protein product is CASSPRQGGVKTGELFF.

This clonotype was seen more than once but under ten times. The chain employs TRBV4-1 and TRBJ2-1, with 10 bases matching TRBD1. CDR3 size: 16 residues. V trimming: 2 bases; J trimming: 9 bases; junction bases outside the gene matches: 10. Germline values: CDR1 MGHRA, CDR2 YSYEKL. CDR3 nucleotide sequence: TGCGCCAGCAGCCAAAGACAGGGGGCGAGAGGGGGTGAGCAGTTCTTC. As protein: CASSQRQGARGGEQFF.

The chain combines TRBV6-1 with TRBJ2-7, with TRBD2 matching over 11 bases. This CDR3 is 15 amino acids long. The junction had 9 bases not matched to a gene; V was cut back by 6 bases and J by 5 bases. Germline CDR1 and CDR2: MNHNS and SASEGT. Written as DNA, the CDR3 is TGTGCCAGCAGCCTAGAGCTAGCGGGGGGAAACGAGCAGTACTTC. Its translation: CASSLELAGGNEQYF.

This clonotype was detected only a few times. The rearrangement joins TRBV6-1 to TRBJ2-7; D is possibly TRBD1 (7 bases). CDR3 length: 13 residues. The germline V gene encodes CDR1 MNHNS and CDR2 SASEGT. V dropped 3 bases and J dropped 2 bases, with 8 bases sitting between them. The CDR3 is CASSDRGAYEQYF. In DNA form, the CDR3 reads TGTGCCAGCAGTGACAGGGGGGCCTACGAGCAGTACTTC.

The genes are TRBV30 and TRBJ2-1, with 10 bases aligning to TRBD2. V dropped 6 bases and J dropped 4; count of bases not matched to a gene: 3. CDR1 is GTSNPN, CDR2 SVGIG, per germline (reference sequence). This CDR3 spans 13 amino acids. CDR3 in DNA: TGTGCCTGCGAGCGGGGGGGGTACAATGAGCAGTTCTTC. Amino acids: CACERGGYNEQFF.

Comment on this clonotype: This could be a read error, since a much larger clone is one nucleotide away. The CDR3 carries no conserved terminal phenylalanine or tryptophan, so it likely arises from a read error. This chain connects TRBV7-7 to TRBJ2-1; 7 bases agree with TRBD2. V was clipped by 0 bases and J by 6 bases; unmatched bases: 5. Per the germline V gene, CDR1 is SSHAT and CDR2 is FNYEAQ (reference sequence). The CDR3 sequence is 15 residues long. CDR3 nucleotide sequence: TGTGCCAGCAGCTTAGCGCTTGGGGGGGGCAATGAGCAGTTCTTA. This codes for CASSLALGGGNEQFL.

Only one count was recorded for this clonotype. The J gene is TRBJ2-2, the V gene TRBV20-1, with D possibly matching TRBD2 (6 bases). This CDR3 has 16 residues. V dropped 5 bases and J dropped 5 bases, with 21 bases sitting between them. CDR1 and CDR2 (germline): DFQATT, SNEGSKA (reference sequence). The CDR3 sequence: CSAAPEWREGTGELFF. The CDR3 DNA follows: TGCAGTGCTGCCCCTGAGTGGAGGGAAGGGACCGGGGAGCTGTTTTTT.